These 24 T cell receptor beta chains share one sample of origin, sequenced in a study of Ad26.COV2.S vaccination and SARS-CoV-2 variants. Sequenced by immunoSEQ multiplex PCR; TCRdb stores in-frame clones only, minus some. The data contain 380,000 or so clones, 88% of them seen just once; the ten biggest clones take up approximately 5.9%. Treatment given: some 20 received Ad26.COV2.S at low or high dose, single or two shots; several received placebo; per-sample allocation not given. Samples came from day 63 after the first vaccine or placebo injection. This sample comprised peripheral blood, obtained in a trial of Ad26.COV2.S vaccine versus placebo. These receptors came from a person between 18 and 65 years old who received the Ad26.COV2.S COVID-19 vaccine or a placebo.

The V and J genes are TRBV19 and TRBJ1-2; weak D call: TRBD1 (5 bases). The CDR3 is 14 amino acids. CDR1 and CDR2 from the germline V gene are LNHDA and SQIVND (reference sequence). Trimming took 6 bases from V and 2 from J, leaving 13 bases between them. The CDR3 loop is CASSPGLRNYGYTF. In DNA, the CDR3 is TGTGCCAGTAGCCCGGGACTCAGAAACTATGGCTACACCTTC.

This clone was seen a handful of times. This rearrangement joins TRBV18 to TRBJ1-1, with a tentative D call TRBD1 (5 bases). CDR1 is KGHSH, CDR2 LQKENI, per germline. CDR3 size: 12 residues. V gave up 4 bases and J gave up 8 bases, with 11 bases separating them. CDR3 amino acids: CASSLRGGEAFF. DNA for the CDR3: TGTGCCAGCTCACTAAGGGGTGGGGAAGCTTTCTTT.

This clone appeared once. The J gene is TRBJ1-2, the V gene TRBV19, with a weak D call TRBD1 (6 bases). CDR1 is LNHDA, CDR2 SQIVND, per germline (reference sequence). V shed 1 base and J shed 0 bases, with 12 bases lying between them. There are 16 residues in the CDR3. The CDR3 nucleotides read TGTGCCAGTAGTATAGGAGGGGGAATAACTAACTATGGCTACACCTTC. This encodes CASSIGGGITNYGYTF.

This sequence joins TRBV7-2 and TRBJ1-5, with TRBD1 matching over 8 bases. V lost 5 bases and J lost 1; bases outside the gene matches: 4. Germline values: CDR1 SGHTA, CDR2 FQGNSA. The CDR3 is 15 residues long. Here the CDR3 reads CASSIWTGSNQPQHF. The CDR3 coding sequence is TGTGCCAGCAGCATTTGGACAGGGAGCAATCAGCCCCAGCATTTT.

The chain couples TRBV28 to TRBJ2-7; D possibly corresponds to TRBD2 (6 bases). CDR1 MDHEN and CDR2 SYDVKM come from the germline V gene. The CDR3 totals 15 residues. V lost 8 bases, J lost 2 bases, and 19 bases lay in between. In nucleotides, the CDR3 is TGTGCCAGCGGACTTCCCGGGGGAGTTACCTACGAGCAGTACTTC. It translates to CASGLPGGVTYEQYF.

V is TRBV19 and J is TRBJ2-7; D tentatively reads TRBD1 or TRBD2 (5 bases each). V lost 4 bases and J 0 bases, leaving 13 bases between the germline ends. There are 15 residues in the CDR3. Germline V CDR1 and CDR2: LNHDA, SQIVND (reference sequence). Here the CDR3 DNA reads TGTGCCAGTAGTAAAGCTTCCGGGACCTCCTACGAGCAGTACTTC. It yields the protein CASSKASGTSYEQYF.

This clone is a singleton in its sample. This chain connects TRBV18 to TRBJ1-1; TRBD1 matches 9 bases. Trimming removed 0 bases from V and 4 bases from J; junction bases left unmatched: 3. The CDR3 sequence is 15 residues long. CDR1 and CDR2 from the germline V gene are KGHSH and LQKENI. DNA of the CDR3: TGTGCCAGCTCACCACCGACAGGGGGGAGCACTGAAGCTTTCTTT. Protein sequence: CASSPPTGGSTEAFF.

This clone was counted between two and nine times. CDR3 nucleotide sequence: TGTGCCAGCAGTGTAGCAGGGAACTATGGCTACACCTTC. Protein product: CASSVAGNYGYTF. The rearrangement links TRBV2 to TRBJ1-2; D may be TRBD1 (5 bases). Per the germline V gene, CDR1 is SNHLY and CDR2 is FYNNEI. Trimming cost V 4 bases and J 2 bases, with 8 bases left between them. CDR3 size: 13 residues.

This clone was seen a single time. This CDR3 reads CASSQNEKLFF. The DNA of the CDR3 is TGTGCCAGCAGTCAAAATGAAAAACTGTTTTTT. The chain uses TRBV6-2 or TRBV6-3 and TRBJ1-4; unclear D gene. This CDR3 region has 11 residues. From germline, CDR1 is MNHEY and CDR2 SVGEGT. The V end was cut by 5 bases, the J end by 5 bases, with 3 bases between.

The J gene is TRBJ1-4, the V gene TRBV15; 7 nucleotides line up with TRBD1. The trim removed 4 bases at V and 6 bases at J, leaving 8 bases unmatched. The CDR3 loop spans 15 amino acids. The V gene's germline CDR1 is LNHNV and CDR2 YYDKDF (reference sequence). CDR3 in DNA: TGTGCCACCAGCAAAACAGGGGAGACGGATGAAAAACTGTTTTTT. It is translated as CATSKTGETDEKLFF.

This clone was recorded a few times. V usage is TRBV19 and J usage is TRBJ1-5; D is possibly TRBD1 (6 bases). The CDR3 runs 14 residues. CDR1 and CDR2 (germline): LNHDA, SQIVND (reference sequence). The ends were cut back, 11 bases at V and 7 bases at J, with 21 bases in the middle. The CDR3 DNA follows: TGTGCCGGCCCCAGCCGGGGGGCGCGACAGCCCCAGCATTTT. Encoded protein: CAGPSRGARQPQHF. Full variable domain (remainder filled in from reference TRBV19 and TRBJ1-5): DGGITQSPKYLFRKEGQNVTLSCEQNLNHDAMYWYRQDPGQGLRLIYYSQIVNDFQKGDIAEGYSVSREKKESFPLTVTSAQKNPTAFYLCAGPSRGARQPQHFGDGTRLSIL.

V and J are TRBV11-2 and TRBJ2-7, with D possibly being TRBD2 (6 bases). The V end was cut by 4 bases, the J end by 2 bases, with 12 bases between. Germline V CDR1 and CDR2: SGHAT, FQNNGV. The CDR3 consists of 14 residues. The CDR3, as DNA: TGTGCCAGCAGCTCCCTAGCGTCGGCCTACGAGCAGTACTTC. This sequence encodes CASSSLASAYEQYF.

The rearrangement joins TRBV7-9 to TRBJ1-5; D call uncertain. This CDR3 has 14 amino acids. Germline values: CDR1 SEHNR, CDR2 FQNEAQ (reference sequence). Trimming stripped 0 bases from V and 3 bases from J, with 6 bases between. CDR3 nucleotide sequence: TGTGCCAGCAGCTTAGCAGGGTTCAATCAGCCCCAGCATTTT. This sequence encodes CASSLAGFNQPQHF.

This rearrangement joins TRBV14 to TRBJ1-1; D gene ambiguous. The CDR3 runs 12 residues. Germline loops: CDR1 SGHDN, CDR2 FVKESK. V was clipped by 0 bases and J by 9 bases, with 8 bases between them. The CDR3 here is CASSQDTEKAFF. In nucleotides, the CDR3 is TGTGCCAGCAGCCAAGACACAGAAAAAGCTTTCTTT.

The chain links TRBV27 to TRBJ2-7; 8 bases are a match to TRBD1. V lost 2 bases and J lost 3; bases outside the gene matches: 3. The CDR3 length is 14 residues. The germline gives CDR1 MNHEY, CDR2 SMNVEV (reference sequence). The CDR3 here is CASSLPGQVYEQYF. The CDR3 DNA reads TGTGCCAGCAGTTTACCGGGACAGGTCTACGAGCAGTACTTC.

The chain recombines TRBV4-1 with TRBJ2-5, with D perhaps TRBD2 (6 bases). Germline values: CDR1 MGHRA, CDR2 YSYEKL. The CDR3 loop spans 15 amino acids. V gave up 0 bases and J gave up 6 bases, with 14 bases separating them. The CDR3 reads CASSQERDLVQTQYF. Here the CDR3 DNA reads TGCGCCAGCAGCCAAGAGCGGGACTTGGTGCAGACCCAGTACTTC.

The V gene is TRBV14, the J gene TRBJ2-5, with D perhaps matching TRBD2 (5 bases). V lost 1 base and J lost 4, with 13 bases in between. CDR1 and CDR2 from the germline V gene are SGHDN and FVKESK. CDR3 length: 15 residues. The CDR3 reads CASSQARRLRETQYF. For the CDR3, the DNA is TGTGCCAGCAGCCAAGCCAGGAGGCTGAGAGAGACCCAGTACTTC.

The genes are TRBV5-1 and TRBJ2-3; TRBD2 aligns across 7 bases. The CDR3 contains 14 residues. The germline V gene encodes CDR1 SGHRS and CDR2 YFSETQ. With V trimmed by 0 bases and J by 10 bases, 8 bases remained unmatched. This CDR3 reads CASSLVGLGDAQYF. The DNA of the CDR3 is TGCGCCAGCAGCTTGGTTGGACTAGGGGACGCGCAGTATTTT.

This clone is a singleton in its sample. CDR3 in amino acids: CAWASDSNTEAFF. CDR3 in DNA: TGTGCCTGGGCCTCGGATTCGAACACTGAAGCTTTCTTT. This chain joins TRBV30 and TRBJ1-1; the D is unclear. CDR3 size: 13 residues. Trimming removed 5 bases at V and 1 base at J, with 11 bases between. CDR1 and CDR2 (germline): GTSNPN, SVGIG (reference sequence).

The CDR3 spells CASSSLAGTDTQYF. The CDR3 DNA reads TGCGCCAGCAGCTCCTTAGCGGGCACAGATACGCAGTATTTT. The rearrangement links TRBV5-1 to TRBJ2-3, with D tentatively TRBD2 (6 bases). With 3 bases removed from V and 1 base from J, the gap between germline ends came to 9 bases. CDR1 and CDR2 (germline): SGHRS, YFSETQ. There are 14 residues in the CDR3.

V is TRBV5-1 and J is TRBJ2-5; D gene uncertain. Germline-derived CDR1 and CDR2 are SGHRS and YFSETQ. Between the trimmed V and J ends, which lost 0 bases and 4 bases, there was a span of 10 bases. This CDR3 contains 14 residues. The CDR3 is CASSLAIAPETQYF. CDR3 sequence (DNA): TGCGCCAGCAGCTTGGCGATAGCCCCAGAGACCCAGTACTTC.

The rearrangement links TRBV6-5 to TRBJ1-4, with TRBD1 matching over 7 bases. The germline V gene has CDR1 MNHEY and CDR2 SVGAGI. This CDR3 spans 15 amino acids. Trimming removed 5 bases from V and 0 bases from J; junction bases left unmatched: 3. CDR3: CASSRTGSTNEKLFF. DNA of the CDR3: TGTGCCAGCAGTAGGACAGGCTCAACTAATGAAAAACTGTTTTTT.

The chain is built from TRBV10-3 and TRBJ2-3, with 10 bases identical to TRBD2. CDR1 is ENHRY, CDR2 SYGVKD, per germline. This CDR3 contains 15 residues. V trimming: 9 bases; J trimming: 0 bases; junction bases outside the gene matches: 6. The CDR3 loop reads CAIRTSGESTDTQYF. DNA of the CDR3: TGTGCCATAAGGACTAGCGGAGAAAGCACAGATACGCAGTATTTT.

This chain links TRBV25-1 with TRBJ2-3; TRBD2 matches at 7 bases. Germline-derived CDR1 and CDR2 are MGHDK and SYGVNS. Trimming removed 6 bases from V and 2 bases from J; junction bases left unmatched: 2. This CDR3 comprises 13 residues. In DNA form, the CDR3 reads TGTGCCAGCAGAAGGGACTACACAGATACGCAGTATTTT. Amino acids: CASRRDYTDTQYF.